The next 3 T cell receptor beta chains were all read from a single sample in a study of T-cell memory formation after mild COVID-19. TCRdb processed the 5' RACE reads anew with MiXCR; each CDR3 protein has one entry. This sample has hundreds of thousands of distinct CDR3 sequences, with more than 20% found just once. Sequenced input: PBMCs or a T cell subset sorted from them (not recorded which). Receptors were obtained from an adult woman who had mild COVID-19 (a few samples of this study predate the infection). Cell type and time point are not known.

In its sample, this clonotype was seen a few times. V gene TRBV3-1 combines with J gene TRBJ2-5, with unresolved D. The CDR3 length is 15 residues. Germline V CDR1 and CDR2: LGHDT, YNNKEL (reference sequence). Trimming stripped 3 bases from V and 0 bases from J, with 11 bases between. For the CDR3, the DNA is TGTGCCAGCAGCCAGGAGTCCTTCGACCAAGAGACCCAGTACTTC. Translating it yields CASSQESFDQETQYF.

In this sample, this clonotype turned up many times. This chain uses TRBV12-3 or TRBV12-4 with TRBJ2-5, with 7 bases matching TRBD1. The CDR3 runs to 14 residues. V was clipped by 5 bases and J by 5 bases; unmatched bases: 8. CDR3 amino acids: CASSLSDRRETQYF. CDR3 bases: TGTGCCAGCAGTCTCTCGGACAGGAGGGAGACCCAGTACTTC.

This clonotype has just a few counts. The chain couples TRBV6-5 to TRBJ1-1; D might be TRBD1 (5 bases). The V gene lost 6 bases and the J gene lost 0 bases, with 14 bases spanning the gap. This CDR3 spans 15 amino acids. Germline CDR1 MNHEY, CDR2 SVGAGI. The CDR3 sequence: CASRGASFMNTEAFF. The CDR3 nucleotides are TGTGCCAGCAGAGGGGCCAGTTTCATGAACACTGAAGCTTTCTTT.